This TCR beta chain stems from a study of blood T cell repertoires in COVID-19. The overall study: Acute and convalescent COVID-19 samples came from the United States, Italy and Spain. Nucleic acid was either cDNA or gDNA, and it came from T cells, B-cell-depleted T cells, or PBMCs.

The protocol was immunoSEQ multiplex PCR, while the TCRdb copy is restricted to in-frame clones and leaves out a portion. There are more than 95,000 clones in the sample; roughly four fifths occur only once, and around 7.5% lies in the top ten. V shed 7 bases and J shed 2 bases, with 8 bases lying between them. This CDR3 is 11 amino acids long. The germline V gene encodes CDR1 SQVTM and CDR2 ANQGSEA. This clone appeared a single time. The TCR originated in an older man with active or convalescent COVID-19. The rearrangement links TRBV29-1 to TRBJ1-1; D ambiguous. The specimen sequenced was peripheral blood. The CDR3 DNA is TGCAGCGCCCGGGGAAACACTGAAGCTTTCTTT. It translates to CSARGNTEAFF.